A single sample gave rise to the 5 T cell receptor beta chains below, sequenced in a study of T cell responses to AZD1222 COVID-19 vaccine. TCRdb's copy holds only in-frame clones and misses some; the assay was immunoSEQ multiplex PCR. The data contain about 97,000 clones, 75% to 90% of them singletons. This sample comprised peripheral blood, obtained on day 0 of AZD1222 vaccination. Receptors were obtained from an adult in good health.

V is TRBV18 and J is TRBJ1-6; no reliable D call. Trimming stripped 1 base from V and 5 bases from J, with 9 bases between. The CDR3 loop spans 15 amino acids. CDR1 is KGHSH, CDR2 LQKENI, per germline. Written as DNA, the CDR3 is TGTGCCAGCTCACCACGCCTGACGGATAATTCACCCCTCCACTTT. It specifies CASSPRLTDNSPLHF.

The chain recombines TRBV5-1 with TRBJ2-7; 8 bases map to TRBD2. V lost 0 bases and J lost 5; bases outside the gene matches: 7. This CDR3 contains 15 residues. The germline gives CDR1 SGHRS, CDR2 YFSETQ. The CDR3 loop is CASSLAELADHEQYF. As DNA, the CDR3 is TGCGCCAGCAGCTTGGCCGAACTAGCGGACCACGAGCAGTACTTC. The variable domain in full, completed from reference TRBV5-1 and TRBJ2-7, reads KAGVTQTPRYLIKTRGQQVTLSCSPISGHRSVSWYQQTPGQGLQFLFEYFSETQRNKGNFPGRFSGRQFSNSRSEMNVSTLELGDSALYLCASSLAELADHEQYFGPGTRLTVT.

This chain joins TRBV10-3 and TRBJ2-7; 11 bases are a match to TRBD2. This CDR3 is 13 amino acids long. Losses at the gene ends were 2 bases for V and 10 bases for J; bases not matched to a gene: 4. Germline V lookup: CDR1 ENHRY, CDR2 SYGVKD. In DNA, the CDR3 is TGTGCCATCAGTGAGGTACTAGCGGGGGTCCAGTACTTC. It encodes CAISEVLAGVQYF.

The rearrangement uses TRBV29-1 and TRBJ1-2, with D tentatively TRBD1 (5 bases). Looked up from germline, CDR1 is SQVTM and CDR2 is ANQGSEA. CDR3 length: 15 residues. Trimming stripped 3 bases from V and 4 bases from J, with 18 bases between. The DNA of the CDR3 is TGCAGCGTTGAGGGACGGAAAAAGCTGGGCTATGGCTACACCTTC. This sequence encodes CSVEGRKKLGYGYTF.

The chain is built from TRBV9 and TRBJ1-4; D is unclear. Germline V gene lookup returns CDR1 SGDLS and CDR2 YYNGEE. The CDR3 is 16 residues long. V was pared by 6 bases and J by 3 bases, with 18 bases between. The CDR3 coding sequence is TGTGCCAGCACGCGGAGTCGCGGCAGTTCTAATGAAAAACTGTTTTTT. This gives the protein CASTRSRGSSNEKLFF.